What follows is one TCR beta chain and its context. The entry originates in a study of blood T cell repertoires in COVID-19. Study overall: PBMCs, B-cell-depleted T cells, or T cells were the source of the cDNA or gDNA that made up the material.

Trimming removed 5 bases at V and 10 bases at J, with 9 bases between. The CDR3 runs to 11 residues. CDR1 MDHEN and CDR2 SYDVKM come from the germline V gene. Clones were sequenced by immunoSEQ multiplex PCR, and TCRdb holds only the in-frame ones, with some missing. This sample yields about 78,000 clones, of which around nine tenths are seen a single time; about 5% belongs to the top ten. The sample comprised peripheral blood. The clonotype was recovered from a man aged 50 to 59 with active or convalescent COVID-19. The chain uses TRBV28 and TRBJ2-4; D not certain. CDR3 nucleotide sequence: TGTGCCAGCAGTCCGAGATGGATTCAGTACTTC. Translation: CASSPRWIQYF.